The following is a T cell receptor (beta chain) sequence with its context. Its antigen is undetermined. This specimen belongs to a study of a mutant IDH1 vaccine in newly diagnosed glioma. Study-level information: V12 came at week 35, V13 at week 47.

This sample's time point: week 47, end of study. With topical imiquimod, each dose of the vaccine consisted of 300 ug of mutant IDH1 20-mer peptide. Across weeks 1, 3, 5, 7, 11, 15, 19 and 23, patients received a vaccination each time, eight in all. TCRdb's table, derived via immunoSEQ multiplex PCR, lists solely in-frame clones and lacks some. Of 40,000 to 50,000 clones detected, approximately 80% appear once; the ten largest clones hold roughly a sixth. The germline V gene has CDR1 SNHLY and CDR2 FYNNEI. The ends were cut back, 4 bases at V and 7 bases at J, with 14 bases in the middle. This CDR3 is built from 13 residues.

The chain joins TRBV2 to TRBJ2-7; D unresolved. The sample in question was PBMCs, obtained from a glioma patient whose treatment included an IDH1 peptide vaccine. This clonotype originated in a man between 18 and 35 years old with glioma. Some clones in this sample may be carry-over from other donors' samples. CDR3 bases: TGTGCCAGCAGTGTGATGCAGTCGGGTGAGCAGTACTTC. Translation: CASSVMQSGEQYF.